Following are 26 T cell receptor beta chains from one sample sequenced in a study of T cells in localized non-small cell lung cancer. Using immunoSEQ multiplex PCR, the repertoire was profiled, and TCRdb retains in-frame clones only, with some absent. The sample lists about 21,000 clones; approximately 80% were seen once. Sequencing used peripheral blood, obtained before any cancer treatment. Receptors originate from a man aged 40 to 70 with stage I lung adenocarcinoma.

The V gene is TRBV9, the J gene TRBJ2-2; TRBD2 aligns across 10 bases. Germline assignment: CDR1 SGDLS and CDR2 YYNGEE. Losses at the gene ends were 1 base for V and 4 bases for J; bases not matched to a gene: 4. There are 16 residues in the CDR3. The chain's CDR3 is CASSVSSGGATGELFF. The CDR3 nucleotides are TGTGCCAGCAGCGTATCGAGCGGGGGGGCCACCGGGGAGCTGTTTTTT.

Written as DNA, the CDR3 is TGTGCCAGCAGCTTAGAGGGGAGGAAATCACCCCTCCACTTT. The encoded protein is CASSLEGRKSPLHF. The genes are TRBV11-2 and TRBJ1-6; D is unresolved. The length of the CDR3 is 14 residues. V dropped 0 bases and J dropped 10 bases, with 10 bases sitting between them. Germline-derived CDR1 and CDR2 are SGHAT and FQNNGV.

This sequence joins TRBV5-1 and TRBJ1-1, with 10 positions matching TRBD1. This CDR3 region has 15 residues. V gave up 4 bases and J gave up 1 base; unmatched junction bases: 4. Per germline, CDR1 SGHRS and CDR2 YFSETQ. This CDR3 is CASSPRDRGNTEAFF. CDR3 DNA sequence: TGCGCCAGCAGCCCCCGGGACAGGGGGAACACTGAAGCTTTCTTT. Filled out from reference TRBV5-1 and TRBJ1-1, the complete variable domain reads KAGVTQTPRYLIKTRGQQVTLSCSPISGHRSVSWYQQTPGQGLQFLFEYFSETQRNKGNFPGRFSGRQFSNSRSEMNVSTLELGDSALYLCASSPRDRGNTEAFFGQGTRLTVV.

The chain carries TRBV18 and TRBJ1-3; weak D call: TRBD1 (6 bases). V shed 4 bases and J shed 4 bases, with 14 bases lying between them. The length of the CDR3 is 15 residues. Per the germline V gene, CDR1 is KGHSH and CDR2 is LQKENI. Written as DNA, the CDR3 is TGTGCCAGCTCACTGGGGACACCCGGAGGAAACACCATATATTTT. As protein: CASSLGTPGGNTIYF.

This clone appeared a few times. The chain combines TRBV19 with TRBJ2-5; D gene ambiguous. CDR3 size: 10 residues. V lost 5 bases, J lost 5 bases, and 3 bases lay in between. The germline CDR1 and CDR2 sequences are LNHDA and SQIVND (reference sequence). DNA for the CDR3: TGTGCCAGTAGTGGGGAGACCCAGTACTTC. Amino acid sequence: CASSGETQYF. The whole variable domain, filled in from reference TRBV19 and TRBJ2-5, reads DGGITQSPKYLFRKEGQNVTLSCEQNLNHDAMYWYRQDPGQGLRLIYYSQIVNDFQKGDIAEGYSVSREKKESFPLTVTSAQKNPTAFYLCASSGETQYFGPGTRLLVL.

This clone has a handful of counts. The chain couples TRBV27 to TRBJ2-2; 11 positions agree with TRBD2. The V gene's germline CDR1 is MNHEY and CDR2 SMNVEV (reference sequence). After removal of 6 bases from V and 5 bases from J, the junction contained 8 bases not matched to a gene. The CDR3 is 16 residues long. CDR3 sequence (DNA): TGTGCCAGCAGGGGTCCGGGACTAGCGGCTACCGGGGAGCTGTTTTTT. Its translation: CASRGPGLAATGELFF.

This rearrangement joins TRBV7-2 to TRBJ1-2; no clear D. The V and J ends lost 1 base and 8 bases respectively, with 17 bases between them. From germline, CDR1 is SGHTA and CDR2 FQGNSA. CDR3 length: 15 amino acids. The CDR3 bases are TGTGCCAGCAGCTTAGTTGGAGGCCCCACGATAGGCTACACCTTC. Protein: CASSLVGGPTIGYTF.

The CDR3 bases are TGTGCCAGCAGCTTAGGCGGGGGGGCCCTGGAGACCCAGTACTTC. This gives the protein CASSLGGGALETQYF. The V and J genes are TRBV11-2 and TRBJ2-5, with 9 bases identical to TRBD2. CDR1 is SGHAT and CDR2 is FQNNGV in the germline V gene. The V gene end was trimmed by 1 base and the J gene end by 5 bases; junction bases not matched to a gene: 5. This CDR3 comprises 15 residues.

This chain uses TRBV7-8 with TRBJ1-6; D is uncertain. Germline V gene data show CDR1 as SGHVS and CDR2 as FQNEAQ. V was clipped by 1 base and J by 9 bases, with 4 bases between them. This CDR3 spans 12 amino acids. The CDR3 loop is CASSLGGSPLHF. The CDR3 nucleotides read TGTGCCAGCAGCTTAGGGGGTTCACCCCTCCACTTT. Looking up the rest from reference TRBV7-8 and TRBJ1-6 gives the full variable domain: GAGVSQSPRYKVAKRGQDVALRCDPISGHVSLFWYQQALGQGPEFLTYFQNEAQLDKSGLPSDRFFAERPEGSVSTLKIQRTQQEDSAVYLCASSLGGSPLHFGNGTRLTVT.

The V and J genes are TRBV5-8 and TRBJ2-3; 9 nucleotides match TRBD2. Germline V lookup: CDR1 SGHTS, CDR2 YDEGEE. With V trimmed by 0 bases and J by 2 bases, 4 bases remained unmatched. This CDR3 is 16 amino acids long. CDR3 amino acids: CASSLGSGGNTDTQYF. The CDR3 DNA is TGTGCCAGCAGCTTGGGTAGCGGGGGAAACACAGATACGCAGTATTTT.

This chain links TRBV27 with TRBJ2-3; D gene uncertain. Deletions cut 10 bases from V and 14 bases from J, with 19 bases between. The germline gives CDR1 MNHEY, CDR2 SMNVEV (reference sequence). The CDR3 totals 11 residues. CDR3 in DNA: TGTGCCATCTCCTTGGGCGGTAGAACGTATTTT. This codes for CAISLGGRTYF.

V is TRBV19 and J is TRBJ2-5; D is uncertain. The germline V gene encodes CDR1 LNHDA and CDR2 SQIVND (reference sequence). Trimming pared 3 bases from V and 4 bases from J, leaving 12 bases between. The CDR3 sequence is 14 residues long. The CDR3, as DNA: TGTGCCAGTAGTATCACCAACCTGGGAGAGACCCAGTACTTC. Protein sequence: CASSITNLGETQYF.

This chain connects TRBV9 to TRBJ1-1; tentatively, D is TRBD1 (5 bases). V was shortened by 0 bases and J by 2 bases, with 11 bases between the two germline ends. Per the germline V gene, CDR1 is SGDLS and CDR2 is YYNGEE. This CDR3 is 15 amino acids long. The CDR3 DNA follows: TGTGCCAGCAGCGTAGTGGGGGGAACAAACACTGAAGCTTTCTTT. This sequence encodes CASSVVGGTNTEAFF.

This chain joins TRBV28 and TRBJ2-7; TRBD2 aligns across 8 bases. V shed 8 bases, J shed 2 bases, and the junction held 8 bases outside the gene matches. Germline values: CDR1 MDHEN, CDR2 SYDVKM. This CDR3 region has 14 residues. CDR3 nucleotides: TGTGCCAGCCTTAGTGGGACTAGGACCTACGAGCAGTACTTC. It translates to CASLSGTRTYEQYF.

The V call is TRBV5-4, the J call TRBJ2-7, with a tentative D call TRBD2 (5 bases). V was trimmed by 3 bases and J by 7 bases, leaving 14 bases between them. CDR1 is SGHNT, CDR2 YYREEE, per germline (reference sequence). The CDR3 spans 13 residues. CDR3 nucleotide sequence: TGTGCCAGCAGCTCGGGGAGCATTTTAGAGCAGTACTTC. Its translation is CASSSGSILEQYF.

The chain links TRBV10-2 to TRBJ1-1, with D uncertain. V shed 6 bases and J shed 1 base, with 9 bases lying between them. Germline CDR1 is WSHSY and CDR2 is SAAADI. The CDR3 has 13 amino acids. This CDR3 is CASSLLQNTEAFF. The CDR3 DNA reads TGCGCCAGCAGCCTACTACAGAACACTGAAGCTTTCTTT.

J is TRBJ2-2 and V is TRBV2, with a possible D match to TRBD1 (6 bases). The CDR3 is 14 amino acids. Trimming stripped 6 bases from V and 2 bases from J, with 10 bases between. The germline V gene encodes CDR1 SNHLY and CDR2 FYNNEI. The CDR3 DNA follows: TGTGCCAGCAGCCCCGGGACAAACACCGGGGAGCTGTTTTTT. Amino acids: CASSPGTNTGELFF.

V is TRBV6-1 and J is TRBJ2-5; TRBD1 is a possible D gene (5 bases). CDR3 length: 16 residues. V was trimmed by 3 bases and J by 5 bases, leaving 19 bases between them. The germline gives CDR1 MNHNS, CDR2 SASEGT. In nucleotides, the CDR3 is TGTGCCAGCAGTGAGATAAGACAGACCCTCCTGGAGACCCAGTACTTC. Its translation is CASSEIRQTLLETQYF.

The chain joins TRBV7-6 to TRBJ1-6; tentatively, D is TRBD1 (6 bases). The CDR3 has 14 residues. V shed 1 base and J shed 14 bases, with 15 bases lying between them. CDR1 is SGHVS and CDR2 is FNYEAQ in the germline V gene. CDR3 sequence reads: CASSLEPGTSALHF. The CDR3 DNA reads TGTGCCAGCAGCTTAGAACCGGGGACATCAGCCCTCCACTTT.

V usage is TRBV6-1 and J usage is TRBJ1-3; TRBD1 is a possible D gene (6 bases). Germline loops: CDR1 MNHNS, CDR2 SASEGT. Trimming stripped 2 bases from V and 2 bases from J, with 10 bases between. The CDR3 loop spans 15 amino acids. CDR3 sequence (DNA): TGTGCCAGCAGTGAATCCAGGGGAGCTGGAAACACCATATATTTT. Its protein product is CASSESRGAGNTIYF.

J is TRBJ2-1 and V is TRBV28, with D uncertain. Trimming took off 7 bases at V and 3 bases at J, with 10 bases between the two ends. The CDR3 totals 13 residues. Germline CDR1 reads MDHEN; CDR2 reads SYDVKM. Here the CDR3 DNA reads TGTGCCAGCATCCCTCGGCACTACAATGAGCAGTTCTTC. Encoded protein: CASIPRHYNEQFF.

The CDR3 loop reads CASRVQGAAEQYF. The CDR3, as DNA: TGTGCCAGCAGAGTACAAGGGGCCGCCGAGCAGTACTTC. The rearrangement uses TRBV6-5 and TRBJ2-7; TRBD1 might be the D (5 bases). The germline gives CDR1 MNHEY, CDR2 SVGAGI. The CDR3 is 13 residues long. Trimming removed 6 bases at V and 6 bases at J, with 15 bases between.

The gene calls are TRBV28 and TRBJ1-2, with D possibly being TRBD1 (6 bases). CDR3 length: 13 residues. V shed 4 bases and J shed 5 bases, with 11 bases lying between them. Germline CDR1 and CDR2: MDHEN and SYDVKM. Written as DNA, the CDR3 is TGTGCCAGCAGTTGGGGGGCAGATTATGGCTACACCTTC. Translation gives CASSWGADYGYTF.

The chain carries TRBV28 and TRBJ2-3; TRBD2 agrees at 8 bases. Unmatched junction bases numbered 2, after V lost 2 bases and J lost 1 base. The CDR3 totals 15 residues. Germline V gene lookup returns CDR1 MDHEN and CDR2 SYDVKM. The CDR3 region is CASSLPGGGTDTQYF. In DNA, the CDR3 is TGTGCCAGCAGTTTACCCGGGGGGGGCACAGATACGCAGTATTTT.

This chain links TRBV15 with TRBJ1-1; D not resolved. The germline V and J ends were trimmed by 0 bases and 1 base, with 6 bases remaining between them. The germline V gene encodes CDR1 LNHNV and CDR2 YYDKDF (reference sequence). The CDR3 length is 14 residues. The CDR3 spells CATSRDRQNTEAFF. The CDR3 coding sequence is TGTGCCACCAGCAGAGATCGCCAGAACACTGAAGCTTTCTTT. The full variable domain, with the rest looked up from reference TRBV15 and TRBJ1-1, is DAMVIQNPRYQVTQFGKPVTLSCSQTLNHNVMYWYQQKSSQAPKLLFHYYDKDFNNEADTPDNFQSRRPNTSFCFLDIRSPGLGDTAMYLCATSRDRQNTEAFFGQGTRLTVV.

This clone has a single count. The chain has TRBV30 and TRBJ1-3; D uncertain. Between the trimmed V and J ends, which lost 2 bases and 1 base, there was a span of 6 bases. There are 13 residues in the CDR3. Germline V CDR1 and CDR2: GTSNPN, SVGIG (reference sequence). DNA for the CDR3: TGTGCCTGGAGTTCTCAATCTGGAAACACCATATATTTT. This translates into CAWSSQSGNTIYF.